Included here is one TCR beta chain sequence, with context. Its antigen is not identified. TCRdb re-analysed the 5' RACE reads in MiXCR, keeping a single row per CDR3 protein. The data contain around 150,000 distinct CDR3 sequences, 44% of them seen just once; the ten biggest clones take up roughly 15%. Trimming removed 7 bases at V and 4 bases at J, with 25 bases between. CDR3 length equals 17 residues. The data were obtained in a study of CD8 T cells in ankylosing spondylitis. Study results and caveats: With a CD8+ phenotype, disease-linked clones were relatively rare in peripheral blood. Researchers reportedly found disease-linked clones significantly enriched in matched ankylosing spondylitis synovial fluid. What appeared characteristic of ankylosing spondylitis blood was a TCR beta motif of eight highly homologous variants.

V gene TRBV12-3 or TRBV12-4 combines with J gene TRBJ1-2, with a weak D call TRBD1 (6 bases). This receptor was taken from a male donor with ankylosing spondylitis. Sequenced input: synovial fluid, either unsorted or a sorted T cell fraction (not recorded which). CDR3 residues: CASIIPHLGGLVYGYTF. As DNA, the CDR3 is TGTGCCAGCATTATACCCCACCTGGGGGGGCTAGTCTATGGCTACACCTTC.